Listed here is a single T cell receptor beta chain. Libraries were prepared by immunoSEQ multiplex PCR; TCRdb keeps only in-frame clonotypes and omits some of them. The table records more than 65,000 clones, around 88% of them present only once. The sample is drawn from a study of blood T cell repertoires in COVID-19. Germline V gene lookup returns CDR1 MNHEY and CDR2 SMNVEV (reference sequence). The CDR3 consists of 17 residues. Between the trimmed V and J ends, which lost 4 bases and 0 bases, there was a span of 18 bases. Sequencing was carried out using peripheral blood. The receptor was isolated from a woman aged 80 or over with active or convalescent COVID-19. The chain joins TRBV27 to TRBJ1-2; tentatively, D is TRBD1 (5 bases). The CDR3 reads CASSSSRQQTTNYGYTF. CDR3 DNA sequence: TGTGCCAGCAGTTCCAGCCGACAGCAAACCACTAACTATGGCTACACCTTC.